This T cell receptor (beta chain) appears in the sequencing data of a study of blood T cell repertoires in COVID-19. Clones were read by immunoSEQ multiplex PCR, and TCRdb kept only the in-frame ones, dropping some. The table lists about 50,000 clones, 89% of them singletons. Sequencing was done on a sample of peripheral blood. The clonotype was recovered from a human donor in a cohort sampled during active COVID-19.

CDR3 bases: TGTGCCAGCAGCCAATATACGAGTACGGGACAGGGCGACGAGCAGTACTTC. Amino acid sequence: CASSQYTSTGQGDEQYF. The chain has TRBV7-9 and TRBJ2-7, with TRBD1 identical over 9 bases. V lost 5 bases and J lost 5; bases outside the gene matches: 16. Germline values: CDR1 SEHNR, CDR2 FQNEAQ (reference sequence). The CDR3 has 17 residues.